This T cell receptor (beta chain) was identified in a study of blood T cell repertoires in COVID-19. Trimming shortened V by 0 bases and J by 7 bases, and 7 bases separated the two germline ends. The germline V gene encodes CDR1 SGDLS and CDR2 YYNGEE. The CDR3 covers 13 residues. Original handling: Cell counts per sample came from amplifying reference gene primers. Using immunoSEQ multiplex PCR, the repertoire was profiled, and TCRdb retains in-frame clones only, with some absent. The D gene and trimming were derived from the DNA, and the V and J assignments and clone size from that table. The data show roughly 280,000 clones, with 80% to 90% seen just once and approximately 11% held by the top ten.

Source material: peripheral blood. The origin of this receptor is a woman between 65 and 79 years old with acute or convalescent COVID-19. The chain has TRBV9 and TRBJ2-2; D is undetermined. The CDR3 loop reads CASSVVGDGELFF. In DNA form, the CDR3 reads TGTGCCAGCAGCGTAGTCGGTGACGGGGAGCTGTTTTTT.